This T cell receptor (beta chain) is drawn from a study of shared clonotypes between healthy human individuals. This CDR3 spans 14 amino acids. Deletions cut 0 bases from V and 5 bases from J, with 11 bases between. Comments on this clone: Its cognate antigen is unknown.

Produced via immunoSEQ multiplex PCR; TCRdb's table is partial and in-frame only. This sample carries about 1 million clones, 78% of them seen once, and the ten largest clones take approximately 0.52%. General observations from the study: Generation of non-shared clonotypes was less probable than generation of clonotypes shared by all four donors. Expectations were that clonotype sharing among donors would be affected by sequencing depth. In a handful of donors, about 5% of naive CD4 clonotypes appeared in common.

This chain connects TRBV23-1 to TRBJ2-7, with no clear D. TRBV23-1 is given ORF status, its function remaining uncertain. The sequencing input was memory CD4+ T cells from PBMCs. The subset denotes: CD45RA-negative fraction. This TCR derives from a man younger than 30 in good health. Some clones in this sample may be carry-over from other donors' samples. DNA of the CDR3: TGCGCCAGCAGTCAATCGCCCCCAAGGGACGAGCAGTACTTC. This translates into CASSQSPPRDEQYF.